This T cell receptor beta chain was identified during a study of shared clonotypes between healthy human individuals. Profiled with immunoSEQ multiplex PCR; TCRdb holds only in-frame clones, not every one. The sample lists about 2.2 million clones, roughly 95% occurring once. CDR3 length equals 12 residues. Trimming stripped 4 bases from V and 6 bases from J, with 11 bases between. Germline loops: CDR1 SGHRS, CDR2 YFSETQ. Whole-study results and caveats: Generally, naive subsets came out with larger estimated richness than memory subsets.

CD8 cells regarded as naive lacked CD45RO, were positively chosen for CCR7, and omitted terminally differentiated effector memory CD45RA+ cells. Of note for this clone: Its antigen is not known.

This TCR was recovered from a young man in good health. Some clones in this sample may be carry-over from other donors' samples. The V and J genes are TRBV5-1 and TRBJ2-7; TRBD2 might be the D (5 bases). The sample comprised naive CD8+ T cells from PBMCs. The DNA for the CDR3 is TGCGCCAGCAGCCCCGTGGGGAGCGAGCAGTACTTC. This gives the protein CASSPVGSEQYF.